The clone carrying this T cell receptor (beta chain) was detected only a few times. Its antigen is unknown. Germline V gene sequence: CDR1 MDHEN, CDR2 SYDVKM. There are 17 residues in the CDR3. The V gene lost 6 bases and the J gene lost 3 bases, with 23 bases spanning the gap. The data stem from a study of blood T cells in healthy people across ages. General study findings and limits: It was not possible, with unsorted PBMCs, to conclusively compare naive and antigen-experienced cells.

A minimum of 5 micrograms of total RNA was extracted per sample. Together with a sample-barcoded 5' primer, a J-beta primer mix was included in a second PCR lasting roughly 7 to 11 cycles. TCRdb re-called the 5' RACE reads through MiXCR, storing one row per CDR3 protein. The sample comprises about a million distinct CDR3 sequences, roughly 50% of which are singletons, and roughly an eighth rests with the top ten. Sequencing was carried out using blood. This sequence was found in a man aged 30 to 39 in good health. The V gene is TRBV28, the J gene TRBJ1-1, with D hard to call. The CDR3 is CASRISKLRIAYTEAFF. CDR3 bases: TGTGCCAGCAGAATCAGCAAACTGAGGATTGCGTACACTGAAGCTTTCTTT.